This T cell receptor beta chain originates from a study of T cell responses to AZD1222 COVID-19 vaccine. The CDR3 sequence is 19 residues long. Trimming at V came to 1 base and at J to 7 bases, leaving 15 bases not matched to a gene. The V gene's germline CDR1 is LGHNA and CDR2 YSLEER. To note about this clone: What it binds is unknown.

Data came from immunoSEQ multiplex PCR; TCRdb stores just in-frame clones and leaves some out. Of around 170,000 clones in the sample, around nine tenths were seen once. The study, taken as a whole, reports: Two AZD1222 doses significantly raised spike-specific TCR breadth and depth over controls. Seropositive at baseline were only six AZD1222 recipients.

The chain carries TRBV4-3 and TRBJ2-1; 11 nucleotides line up with TRBD2. Sequencing used peripheral blood, obtained 28 days after the second AZD1222 dose. This sequence was found in an adult who received the AZD1222 COVID-19 vaccine. CDR3 in amino acids: CASSQVLLAGGPVVNEQFF. CDR3 sequence (DNA): TGCGCCAGCAGCCAAGTGTTATTAGCGGGGGGGCCAGTTGTAAATGAGCAGTTCTTC.